Below, one T cell receptor beta chain is given with its context. The table came from immunoSEQ multiplex PCR; TCRdb's copy has only in-frame clones and leaves some out. The profile covers 350,000 to 450,000 clones, with 70% to 90% appearing a single time and 1.4% taken by the ten largest. The data are from a study of blood T cell repertoires in COVID-19. About the study: Whether acute or convalescent, the COVID-19 samples came from the United States, Italy and Spain.

Germline CDR1 and CDR2: SGHVS and FQNEAQ. V gave up 6 bases and J gave up 6 bases; unmatched junction bases: 5. CDR3 length: 13 residues. The study drew participants aged about 18 to 90 years from roughly 25 US areas. The chain employs TRBV7-8 and TRBJ2-1, with 7 bases fitting TRBD1. The sequenced sample was PBMCs or T cells enriched from blood (not recorded which). The clonotype was recovered from a woman in her late teens or twenties who had been exposed to COVID-19. CDR3 DNA sequence: TGTGCCAGCAGGGAACAGGGGTTCAATGAGCAGTTCTTC. Its translation: CASREQGFNEQFF.